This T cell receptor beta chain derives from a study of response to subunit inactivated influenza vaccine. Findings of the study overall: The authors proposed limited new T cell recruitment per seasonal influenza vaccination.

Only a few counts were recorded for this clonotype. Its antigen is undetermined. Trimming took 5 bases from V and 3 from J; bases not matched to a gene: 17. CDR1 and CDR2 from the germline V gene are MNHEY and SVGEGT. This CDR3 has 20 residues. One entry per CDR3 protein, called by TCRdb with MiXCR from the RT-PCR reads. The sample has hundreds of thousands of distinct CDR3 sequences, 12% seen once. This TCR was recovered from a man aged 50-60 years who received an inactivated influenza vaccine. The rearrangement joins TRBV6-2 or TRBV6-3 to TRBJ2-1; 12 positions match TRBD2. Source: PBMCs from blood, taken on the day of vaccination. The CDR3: CASSPGTGVRTSGVYNEQFF. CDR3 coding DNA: TGTGCCAGCAGTCCTGGGACAGGGGTCCGGACTAGCGGGGTCTACAATGAGCAGTTCTTC.